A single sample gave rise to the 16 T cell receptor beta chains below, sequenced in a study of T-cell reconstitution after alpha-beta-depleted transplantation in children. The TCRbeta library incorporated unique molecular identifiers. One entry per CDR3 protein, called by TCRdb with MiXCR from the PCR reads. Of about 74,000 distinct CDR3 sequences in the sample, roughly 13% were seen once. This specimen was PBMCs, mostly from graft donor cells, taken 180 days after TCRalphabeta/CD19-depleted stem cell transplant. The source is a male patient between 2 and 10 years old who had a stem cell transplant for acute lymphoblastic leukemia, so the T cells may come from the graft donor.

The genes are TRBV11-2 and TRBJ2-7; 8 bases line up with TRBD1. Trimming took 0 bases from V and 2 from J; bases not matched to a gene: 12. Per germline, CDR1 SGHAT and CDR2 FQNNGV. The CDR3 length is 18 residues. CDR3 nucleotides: TGTGCCAGCAGCTTAGAATCCCCCCGGACAGGGATTACCTACGAGCAGTACTTC. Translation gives CASSLESPRTGITYEQYF.

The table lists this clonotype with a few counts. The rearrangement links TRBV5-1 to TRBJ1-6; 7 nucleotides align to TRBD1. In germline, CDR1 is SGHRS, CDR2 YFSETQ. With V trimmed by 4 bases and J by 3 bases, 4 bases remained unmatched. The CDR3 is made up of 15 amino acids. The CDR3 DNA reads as TGCGCCAGCAGCACGGGACAGAACTATAATTCACCCCTCCACTTT. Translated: CASSTGQNYNSPLHF.

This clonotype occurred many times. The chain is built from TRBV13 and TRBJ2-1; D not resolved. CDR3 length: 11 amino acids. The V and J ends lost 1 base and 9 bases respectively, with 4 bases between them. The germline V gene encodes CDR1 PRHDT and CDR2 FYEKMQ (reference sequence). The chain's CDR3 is CASSLVGEQFF. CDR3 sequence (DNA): TGTGCCAGCAGCTTAGTAGGTGAGCAGTTCTTC.

The DNA for the CDR3 is TGTGCCAGCAGCTTAGCAGGGGGCTTGTACCAAGAGACCCAGTACTTC. This gives the protein CASSLAGGLYQETQYF. The genes are TRBV7-6 and TRBJ2-5; TRBD1 agrees at 7 bases. The V and J ends lost 0 bases and 0 bases, in that order; junction bases with no gene match: 4. In germline, CDR1 is SGHVS, CDR2 FNYEAQ. The length of the CDR3 is 16 residues.

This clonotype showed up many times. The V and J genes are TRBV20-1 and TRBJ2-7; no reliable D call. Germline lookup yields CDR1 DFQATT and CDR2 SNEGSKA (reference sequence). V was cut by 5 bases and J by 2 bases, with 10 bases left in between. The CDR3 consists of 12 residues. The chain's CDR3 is CSAPGGAYEQYF. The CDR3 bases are TGCAGTGCTCCTGGTGGGGCCTACGAGCAGTACTTC.

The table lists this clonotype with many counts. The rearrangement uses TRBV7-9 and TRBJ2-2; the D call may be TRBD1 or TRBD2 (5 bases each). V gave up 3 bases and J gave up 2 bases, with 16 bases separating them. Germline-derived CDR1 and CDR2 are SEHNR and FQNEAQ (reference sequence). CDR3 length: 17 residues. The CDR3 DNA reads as TGTGCCAGCAGCTTCCCCTGGGCTGGGACCAACACCGGGGAGCTGTTTTTT. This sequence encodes CASSFPWAGTNTGELFF.

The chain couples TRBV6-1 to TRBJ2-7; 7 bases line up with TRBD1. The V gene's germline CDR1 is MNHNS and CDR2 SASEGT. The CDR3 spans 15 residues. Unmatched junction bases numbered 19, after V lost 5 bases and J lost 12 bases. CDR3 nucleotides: TGTGCCAGCAGTCCACAGGGGAAGGTTTCCTCAGACCGGTACTTC. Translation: CASSPQGKVSSDRYF.

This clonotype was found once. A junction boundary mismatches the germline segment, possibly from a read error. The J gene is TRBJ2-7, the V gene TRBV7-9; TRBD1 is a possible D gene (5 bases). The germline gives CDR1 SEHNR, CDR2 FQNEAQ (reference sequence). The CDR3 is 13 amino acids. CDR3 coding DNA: TGTGCCACCAACCAAGGGGAATCCTACAAGCAGTACTTC. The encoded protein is CATNQGESYKQYF.

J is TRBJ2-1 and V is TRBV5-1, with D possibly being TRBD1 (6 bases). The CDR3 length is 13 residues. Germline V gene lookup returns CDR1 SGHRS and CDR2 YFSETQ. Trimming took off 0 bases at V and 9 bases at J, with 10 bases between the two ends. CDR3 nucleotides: TGCGCCAGCAGCTTGGGGGGGCAGGGTGAGCAGTTCTTC. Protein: CASSLGGQGEQFF.

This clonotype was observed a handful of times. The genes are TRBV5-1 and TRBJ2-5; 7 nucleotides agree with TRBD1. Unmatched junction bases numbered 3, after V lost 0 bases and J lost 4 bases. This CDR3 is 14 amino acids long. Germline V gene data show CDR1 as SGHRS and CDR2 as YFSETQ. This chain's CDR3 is CASSLAGTAETQYF. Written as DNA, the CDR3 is TGCGCCAGCAGCTTGGCCGGGACAGCAGAGACCCAGTACTTC.

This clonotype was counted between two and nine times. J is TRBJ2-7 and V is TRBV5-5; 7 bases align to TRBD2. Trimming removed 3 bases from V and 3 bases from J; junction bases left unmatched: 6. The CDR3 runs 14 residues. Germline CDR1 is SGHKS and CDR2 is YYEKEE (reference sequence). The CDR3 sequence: CASSSAGSNYEQYF. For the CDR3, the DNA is TGTGCCAGCAGCTCAGCGGGGTCCAACTACGAGCAGTACTTC.

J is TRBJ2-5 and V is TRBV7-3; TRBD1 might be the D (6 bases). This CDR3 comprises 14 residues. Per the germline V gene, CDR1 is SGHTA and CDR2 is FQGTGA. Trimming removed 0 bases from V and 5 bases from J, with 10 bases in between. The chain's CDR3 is CASSLTGAAETQYF. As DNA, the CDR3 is TGTGCCAGCAGCTTAACGGGGGCGGCGGAGACCCAGTACTTC. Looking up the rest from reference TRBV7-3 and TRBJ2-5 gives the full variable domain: GAGVSQTPSNKVTEKGKYVELRCDPISGHTALYWYRQSLGQGPEFLIYFQGTGAADDSGLPNDRFFAVRPEGSVSTLKIQRTERGDSAVYLCASSLTGAAETQYFGPGTRLLVL.

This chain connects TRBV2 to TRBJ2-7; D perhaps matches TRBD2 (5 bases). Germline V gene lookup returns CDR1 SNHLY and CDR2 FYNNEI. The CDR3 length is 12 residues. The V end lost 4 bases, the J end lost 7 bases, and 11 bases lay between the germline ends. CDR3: CASSATEGEQYF. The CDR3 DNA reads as TGTGCCAGCAGTGCCACCGAGGGTGAGCAGTACTTC.

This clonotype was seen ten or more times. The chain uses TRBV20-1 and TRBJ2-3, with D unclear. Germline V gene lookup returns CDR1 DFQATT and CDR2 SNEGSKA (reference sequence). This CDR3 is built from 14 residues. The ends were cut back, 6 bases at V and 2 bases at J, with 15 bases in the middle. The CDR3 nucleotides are TGCAGTGCCACTCAGGACGGATACACAGATACGCAGTATTTT. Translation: CSATQDGYTDTQYF.

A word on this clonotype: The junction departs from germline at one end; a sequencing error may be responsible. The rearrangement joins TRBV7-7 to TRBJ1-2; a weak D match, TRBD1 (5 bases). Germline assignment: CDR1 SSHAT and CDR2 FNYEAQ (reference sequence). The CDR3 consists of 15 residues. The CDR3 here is CASSPNQGTLYGYTF. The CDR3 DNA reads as TGTGCTAGCAGTCCGAACCAGGGTACCCTCTATGGCTACACCTTC.

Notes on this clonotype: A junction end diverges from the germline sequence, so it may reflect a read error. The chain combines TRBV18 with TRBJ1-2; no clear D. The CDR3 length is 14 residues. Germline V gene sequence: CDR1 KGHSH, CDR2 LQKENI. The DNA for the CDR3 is TGTGCCAGCTCACCGAGTTGGCCCCCGGATGGCGACACCTTC. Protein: CASSPSWPPDGDTF.